These 20 T cell receptor beta chains were all obtained from the same sample, sequenced in a study of long-term antiretroviral therapy in people with HIV. Samples were assayed with immunoSEQ v3.0 at survey level. Generated by immunoSEQ multiplex PCR, the TCRdb table keeps only in-frame clones and is missing some. The sample carries 35,000 or so clones, 94% recorded once. This sample comprised unsorted PBMCs, obtained 4.1 years after starting antiretroviral therapy. Receptor source: a woman aged 50 to 60 with HIV.

V gene TRBV9 combines with J gene TRBJ2-3; 10 positions agree with TRBD2. Germline lookup yields CDR1 SGDLS and CDR2 YYNGEE. The CDR3 totals 16 residues. J was trimmed by 4 bases and V by 4 bases; bases with no gene match: 9. The CDR3 bases are TGTGCCAGCAGCCAAGTCCCTAGCGGGGGCTCAGATACGCAGTATTTT. It codes for CASSQVPSGGSDTQYF.

The CDR3 loop reads CASSSFLGNTEAFF. The CDR3 DNA reads as TGTGCCAGCAGTTCCTTTTTGGGGAACACTGAAGCTTTCTTT. This chain connects TRBV27 to TRBJ1-1; D unclear. In germline, CDR1 is MNHEY, CDR2 SMNVEV (reference sequence). Trimming removed 4 bases at V and 1 base at J, with 10 bases between. The CDR3 loop spans 14 amino acids.

V and J are TRBV18 and TRBJ2-3, with D maybe TRBD2 (6 bases). V lost 0 bases and J lost 4, with 14 bases in between. CDR1 KGHSH and CDR2 LQKENI come from the germline V gene. This CDR3 is built from 16 residues. The CDR3 coding sequence is TGTGCCAGCTCACCACCGATGGCGGGGCAGGCAGATACGCAGTATTTT. It yields the protein CASSPPMAGQADTQYF. Full variable domain (missing parts from reference TRBV18 and TRBJ2-3): NAGVMQNPRHLVRRRGQEARLRCSPMKGHSHVYWYRQLPEEGLKFMVYLQKENIIDESGMPKERFSAEFPKEGPSILRIQQVVRGDSAAYFCASSPPMAGQADTQYFGPGTRLTVL.

This rearrangement joins TRBV25-1 to TRBJ1-1; D may be TRBD1 (5 bases). Germline V lookup: CDR1 MGHDK, CDR2 SYGVNS. Trimming removed 8 bases from V and 8 bases from J, with 12 bases in between. The CDR3 extends over 11 amino acids. The CDR3 reads CASWGRQEAFF. Here the CDR3 DNA reads TGTGCCAGCTGGGGACGCCAAGAAGCTTTCTTT.

The chain recombines TRBV10-3 with TRBJ1-4; a weak D match, TRBD1 (5 bases). With 2 bases removed from V and 13 bases from J, the gap between germline ends came to 20 bases. In germline, CDR1 is ENHRY, CDR2 SYGVKD. This CDR3 region has 15 residues. The CDR3 loop is CAISEAGGGSHLLFF. CDR3 in DNA: TGTGCCATCAGTGAGGCGGGTGGGGGATCACACTTACTGTTTTTT.

The V gene is TRBV5-1, the J gene TRBJ2-7; 10 nucleotides align to TRBD2. V lost 6 bases and J lost 6; bases outside the gene matches: 12. Germline loops: CDR1 SGHRS, CDR2 YFSETQ. CDR3 size: 15 residues. DNA for the CDR3: TGCGCCAGCACCATAGCGGGGGGTACTTTCGGCGAGCAGTACTTC. Translating it yields CASTIAGGTFGEQYF.

The J gene is TRBJ1-1, the V gene TRBV11-2; maybe TRBD1 (5 bases). Germline CDR1 SGHAT, CDR2 FQNNGV. The CDR3 is 14 amino acids. The V gene lost 3 bases and the J gene lost 3 bases, with 11 bases spanning the gap. CDR3 residues: CASSFPGRDTEAFF. The DNA for the CDR3 is TGTGCCAGCAGCTTCCCGGGGCGCGACACTGAAGCTTTCTTT. The full variable domain, in which reference TRBV11-2 and TRBJ1-1 provide the parts outside the CDR3, is EAGVAQSPRYKIIEKRQSVAFWCNPISGHATLYWYQQILGQGPKLLIQFQNNGVVDDSQLPKDRFSAERLKGVDSTLKIQPAKLEDSAVYLCASSFPGRDTEAFFGQGTRLTVV.

The chain has TRBV9 and TRBJ2-3; no clear D. The CDR3 is 15 residues long. V was pared by 4 bases and J by 0 bases, with 12 bases between. The germline gives CDR1 SGDLS, CDR2 YYNGEE. The CDR3 spells CASSTRAESTDTQYF. CDR3 coding DNA: TGTGCCAGCAGCACCCGTGCGGAAAGCACAGATACGCAGTATTTT.

The rearrangement links TRBV5-4 to TRBJ2-3, with TRBD1 identical over 8 bases. From germline, CDR1 is SGHNT and CDR2 YYREEE (reference sequence). Germline trimming cut 0 bases from V and 3 bases from J; bases unmatched to any gene: 0. The CDR3 runs to 14 residues. CDR3 sequence: CASSLDRGTDTQYF. The CDR3 coding sequence is TGTGCCAGCAGCTTGGACAGGGGGACAGATACGCAGTATTTT.

The V gene is TRBV11-3, the J gene TRBJ2-7; D is undetermined. Per germline, CDR1 SGHNT and CDR2 YENEEA. There are 13 residues in the CDR3. V was shortened by 1 base and J by 4 bases, with 8 bases between the two germline ends. CDR3 sequence reads: CASSLADQYEQYF. In nucleotides, the CDR3 is TGTGCCAGCAGCTTAGCCGATCAATACGAGCAGTACTTC.

The sample holds a few counts of this clone. V gene TRBV2 combines with J gene TRBJ1-6, with D perhaps matching TRBD1 (5 bases). The germline V gene encodes CDR1 SNHLY and CDR2 FYNNEI. CDR3 length: 14 residues. V lost 2 bases, J lost 10 bases, and 12 bases lay in between. As DNA, the CDR3 is TGTGCCAGCAGTGAACAGGGCGCGGAGTCACCCCTCCACTTT. Its protein product is CASSEQGAESPLHF.

The V and J genes are TRBV4-2 and TRBJ1-2; D gene ambiguous. CDR1 LGHNA and CDR2 YNFKEQ come from the germline V gene. The CDR3 is 12 amino acids. V was trimmed by 0 bases and J by 7 bases, leaving 6 bases between them. CDR3 bases: TGTGCCAGCAGCCAAGACGGGAGTGGCTACACCTTC. It yields the protein CASSQDGSGYTF.

As for this clone: Relative to the germline gene, one junction end is altered; a read error may explain this. The chain has TRBV7-7 and TRBJ2-7; 9 bases match TRBD2. Germline lookup yields CDR1 SSHAT and CDR2 FNYEAQ (reference sequence). This CDR3 has 16 amino acids. The CDR3 nucleotides are TGTGCTAGCAGCTTAGCGCGGACTAGCGTTGTTTACGAGCAGTACTTC. Protein sequence: CASSLARTSVVYEQYF.

The chain joins TRBV6-1 to TRBJ1-2, with a tentative D call TRBD1 (5 bases). The CDR3 runs 11 residues. Germline V lookup: CDR1 MNHNS, CDR2 SASEGT. Trimming removed 5 bases at V and 10 bases at J, with 11 bases between. CDR3 protein: CASSSGLHYTF. In DNA, the CDR3 is TGTGCCAGCAGTTCAGGGTTACACTACACCTTC.

The chain joins TRBV5-6 to TRBJ1-3; no reliable D call. In germline, CDR1 is SGHDT, CDR2 YYEEEE. The V and J ends lost 0 bases and 0 bases respectively, with 7 bases between them. The CDR3 covers 15 residues. The CDR3 nucleotides read TGTGCCAGCAGCTTGGACAGAAGCTCTGGAAACACCATATATTTT. This translates into CASSLDRSSGNTIYF.

This chain joins TRBV30 and TRBJ1-2; D not resolved. The CDR3 totals 12 residues. Germline V gives CDR1 GTSNPN, CDR2 SVGIG (reference sequence). Trimming stripped 5 bases from V and 2 bases from J, with 9 bases between. The DNA for the CDR3 is TGTGCCTGGTGGGCCGGGAACTATGGCTACACCTTC. Amino acid sequence: CAWWAGNYGYTF.

This clone is a singleton in its sample. The chain joins TRBV27 to TRBJ1-2, with 8 bases aligning to TRBD1. The CDR3 is 13 residues long. Germline-derived CDR1 and CDR2 are MNHEY and SMNVEV (reference sequence). The V and J ends lost 5 bases and 4 bases, in that order; junction bases with no gene match: 3. CDR3 amino acids: CASSRGQGYGYTF. CDR3 bases: TGTGCCAGCAGTAGAGGACAGGGCTATGGCTACACCTTC.

CDR3 amino acids: CAIPGTGKGSYNEQFF. CDR3 coding DNA: TGTGCCATCCCAGGGACAGGGAAGGGCTCCTACAATGAGCAGTTCTTC. The gene calls are TRBV10-3 and TRBJ2-1; 9 bases align to TRBD1. After removal of 8 bases from V and 0 bases from J, the junction contained 8 bases not matched to a gene. The CDR3 consists of 16 residues. Germline CDR1 reads ENHRY; CDR2 reads SYGVKD.

This sequence joins TRBV6-1 and TRBJ1-1; no definite D call. The germline gives CDR1 MNHNS, CDR2 SASEGT. The CDR3 is 15 amino acids. V lost 4 bases and J lost 0, with 12 bases in between. As DNA, the CDR3 is TGTGCCAGCAGTGTACAAGGGCCCATGAACACTGAAGCTTTCTTT. Its protein is CASSVQGPMNTEAFF.

V and J are TRBV2 and TRBJ2-5, with D unclear. V gave up 6 bases and J gave up 1 base, with 6 bases separating them. Germline CDR1 SNHLY, CDR2 FYNNEI. CDR3 size: 12 residues. This CDR3 is CASSQLQETQYF. CDR3 DNA: TGTGCCAGCAGCCAACTCCAAGAGACCCAGTACTTC.